This is a list of T cell receptor beta chains from one sample in a study of shared clonotypes between healthy human individuals. Only in-frame clones appear in the TCRdb table, and some are missing; sequencing was by immunoSEQ multiplex PCR. The data contain 550,000 to 600,000 clones, 95% to 98% of them singletons. The source material was naive CD8+ T cells sorted from blood. These receptors all come from a man aged 30-40 years in good health. Each CDR3 is given with its conserved first and last residue. The D gene is left open where the match is weak. Clone size is not always given. Where it is, it says once, few, many or a class for expanded clones.

v_gene	d_gene	abundance	j_gene	CDR3nt	CDR3aa
TRBV6-5	.	.	TRBJ1-2	TGTGCCAGCAGTTCCGGTCCGGACCTCATCGTCTACGGCTACACCTTC	CASSSGPDLIVYGYTF
TRBV13	.	.	TRBJ2-7	TGTGCCAGCAGCAGAAGCACGACCTACGAGCAGTACTTC	CASSRSTTYEQYF
TRBV9	TRBD2	.	TRBJ2-5	TGTGCCAGCAGCGTCGGACTAGCGGGAAAAGAGACCCAGTACTTC	CASSVGLAGKETQYF
TRBV7-9	TRBD1	.	TRBJ1-1	TGTGCCAGCAGCAAACCTCGGGGACAGCCGAACACTGAAGCTTTCTTT	CASSKPRGQPNTEAFF
TRBV19	.	.	TRBJ2-1	TGTGCCAGTAGTATAGACAGGGAAGGTGCCTACAATGAGCAGTTCTTC	CASSIDREGAYNEQFF
TRBV7-7	.	.	TRBJ2-1	TGTGCCAGCAGCTTAGGGCCCCGGGGGAGCTCCTACAATGAGCAGTTCTTC	CASSLGPRGSSYNEQFF
TRBV6-1	.	.	TRBJ1-1	TGTGCCAGCAGTGAAGCCGGCAGTGCGAACACTGAAGCTTTCTTT	CASSEAGSANTEAFF
TRBV11-2	.	once	TRBJ2-7	TGTGCCAGCAGTTTTGGGGCGGGCGGGGCCTACGAGCAGTACTTC	CASSFGAGGAYEQYF
TRBV27	.	.	TRBJ1-1	TGTGCCAGCAGCCCTGCGGGCGGATACACTGAAGCTTTCTTT	CASSPAGGYTEAFF
TRBV28	.	.	TRBJ2-1	TGTGCCACCGGTGATGAGCAGTTCTTC	CATGDEQFF
TRBV6-1	.	.	TRBJ2-7	TGTGCCAGCAGTGAAGCGGTGAAACGCAGGGGAGGGTACGAGCAGTACTTC	CASSEAVKRRGGYEQYF
TRBV5-4	.	.	TRBJ2-3	TGTGCCAGCAGCTTTTTAGTTTCGCGGGCCGGGTCAGATACGCAGTATTTT	CASSFLVSRAGSDTQYF
TRBV9	TRBD2	few	TRBJ2-7	TGTGCCAGCACCCAAGGGACTAGCGCCTACGAGCAGTACTTC	CASTQGTSAYEQYF
TRBV5-1	TRBD2	.	TRBJ2-3	TGCGCCAGCAGCTACGCCCCGGGACTAGCGGGACTATCCACAGATACGCAGTATTTT	CASSYAPGLAGLSTDTQYF
TRBV6-5	.	.	TRBJ1-1	TGTGCCAGCAGCTGGAGGGAAGGCACTGAAGCTTTCTTT	CASSWREGTEAFF
TRBV13	.	.	TRBJ2-7	TGTGCCAGCAGCTCGGGACCCACGCACCACGAGCAGTACTTC	CASSSGPTHHEQYF
TRBV7-9	.	.	TRBJ1-1	TGTGCCAGCAGCTTTGAGAACACTGAAGCTTTCTTT	CASSFENTEAFF
TRBV4-3	.	.	TRBJ1-1	TGCGCCAGCAGCCAAGAGTTATGGATGAACACTGAAGCTTTCTTT	CASSQELWMNTEAFF
TRBV7-3	TRBD2	.	TRBJ2-2	TGTGCCAGCAGCCCCCGCCCGGGCAGCGGGAGGAAGACCGGGGAGCTGTTTTTT	CASSPRPGSGRKTGELFF
TRBV7-9	.	.	TRBJ2-7	TGTGCCAGCAGCTCGGGTTACCACGAGCAGTACTTC	CASSSGYHEQYF
TRBV7-9	.	once	TRBJ2-1	TGTGCCAGCAGCCACCAGGAGAGAGGGGTTGGGGATGAGCAGTTCTTC	CASSHQERGVGDEQFF
TRBV11-2	.	.	TRBJ2-1	TGTGCCAGCAGCTTCGGGGCTAGGGCTTGGACCTACAATGAGCAGTTCTTC	CASSFGARAWTYNEQFF
TRBV5-5	.	.	TRBJ2-5	TGTGCCAGCAGCTTGGCCCAGGGCCGGGAGACCCAGTACTTC	CASSLAQGRETQYF
TRBV4-1	.	.	TRBJ2-7	TGCGCCAGCAGCCGATCCTGGGGCCTACCGGGGCCCGAGCAGTACTTC	CASSRSWGLPGPEQYF
TRBV2	.	.	TRBJ2-7	TGTGCCAGCAGAAAGTGGGGGGCTGGGAGCGACGAGCAGTACTTC	CASRKWGAGSDEQYF
TRBV7-6	TRBD1	.	TRBJ1-1	TGTGCCAGCAGCTTACCTGACAGGGCGACTGAAGCTTTCTTT	CASSLPDRATEAFF
TRBV21-1	.	.	TRBJ2-5	TGTGCCAGCAGCGGCCGGGACAGGGTACCGTACCAAGAGACCCAGTACTTC	CASSGRDRVPYQETQYF
TRBV9	.	.	TRBJ2-3	TGTGCCAGCATTTTTATAGATACGCAGTATTTT	CASIFIDTQYF
TRBV27	TRBD1	.	TRBJ1-5	TGTGCCAGCAGTCTAAAAGACCTTCCGGGACAGGGGAGCTCTGAGCATTTT	CASSLKDLPGQGSSEHF
TRBV2	.	.	TRBJ2-6	TGTGCCAGCAGTAAAGTTACTCCGATACAAAGTCGGGCCAACGTCCTGACTTTC	CASSKVTPIQSRANVLTF
TRBV7-8	.	.	TRBJ2-3	TGTGCCAGCAGCTTAGGAGTCACAGATACGCAGTATTTT	CASSLGVTDTQYF
TRBV29-1	TRBD1	.	TRBJ2-1	TGCAGCTTTTGGGACGGACAGGTTATGAATGAGCAGTTCTTC	CSFWDGQVMNEQFF
TRBV5-6	TRBD1	.	TRBJ2-2	TGTGCCAGCAGCTTGGGCCCAGGACAGGGGGAAGACACCGGGGAGCTGTTTTTT	CASSLGPGQGEDTGELFF
TRBV6-1	.	.	TRBJ1-1	TGTGCCAGCAGTTCATTAATGGGGGTCGACACTGAAGCTTTCTTT	CASSSLMGVDTEAFF
TRBV7-7	TRBD2	.	TRBJ2-5	TGTGCCAGCACCGCGGGAGAACGAGAGACCCAGTACTTC	CASTAGERETQYF
TRBV28	TRBD2	.	TRBJ2-1	TGTGCCAGCAGTTTAGGTGTAAGGCTAGCGGACAATGAGCAGTTCTTC	CASSLGVRLADNEQFF
TRBV7-9	TRBD1	.	TRBJ1-5	TGTGCCAGCAGCCCCCCCGGGACAGGTCAGCCCCAGCATTTT	CASSPPGTGQPQHF
TRBV29-1	.	.	TRBJ2-7	TGCAGCGTAGTCTTACAGGGATTCGAGCAGTACTTC	CSVVLQGFEQYF
TRBV6-5	TRBD2	.	TRBJ2-7	TGTGCCAGCAGTGCCATAGGTGAGCGGGGATACGAGCAGTACTTC	CASSAIGERGYEQYF
TRBV7-8	.	.	TRBJ1-5	TGTGCCAGCAGCTGGGGGGTCGGCAATCAGCCCCAGCATTTT	CASSWGVGNQPQHF
TRBV5-4	TRBD2	.	TRBJ2-7	TGTGCCAGCAGCTCTTGGACTAGCGGATACTACGAGCAGTACTTC	CASSSWTSGYYEQYF
TRBV7-9	TRBD1	.	TRBJ1-2	TGTGCCAGCAGCCGTTGGGACAGTAACTATGGCTACACCTTC	CASSRWDSNYGYTF
TRBV18	TRBD1	.	TRBJ1-2	TGTGCCAGCTCACCACGGTGGCATCAGGGGGTTTTCTATGGCTACACCTTC	CASSPRWHQGVFYGYTF
TRBV5-5	TRBD1	.	TRBJ2-7	TGTGCCAGCAGCGATCCGGGACAGGGTGGCCTAGCGGTGTCCTACGAGCAGTACTTC	CASSDPGQGGLAVSYEQYF
TRBV29-1	TRBD2	.	TRBJ2-2	TGCAGCGTTAATCTAGCGGGAGTGGGAGACACCGGGGAGCTGTTTTTT	CSVNLAGVGDTGELFF
TRBV27	.	.	TRBJ1-5	TGTGCCAGCAGTTTGGGCAGGGGTCTTGATCAGCCCCAGCATTTT	CASSLGRGLDQPQHF
TRBV6-1	.	.	TRBJ2-3	TGTGCCAGCAGTGAAGCGGACGGTGGGGACACAGATACGCAGTATTTT	CASSEADGGDTDTQYF
TRBV7-9	TRBD1	.	TRBJ2-6	TGTGCCAGCAGCTTACCGGGACAGGGGGCGTCTGGGGCCAACGTCCTGACTTTC	CASSLPGQGASGANVLTF
TRBV7-3	.	.	TRBJ2-1	TGTGCCAGCAGCCCAACGGGGGCTAGCAACTATGAGCAGTTCTTC	CASSPTGASNYEQFF